This TCR beta chain was obtained from a study of shared clonotypes between healthy human individuals (dated by TCRdb to about 2020). General notes on the study: The cohort included three men and a couple of women between 18 and 49 years of age. For each donor, CD4 naive and CD4 memory were each given three plates, CD8 naive was given two plates, and CD8 memory was given one plate. To estimate repertoire size and how much clonotypes are shared between individuals, the study performed deep sequencing of blood TCR repertoires from a few healthy adults. Different laboratories and diverse techniques were used to prepare libraries and sequence TCR repertoires, to increase sequencing depth and limit assay-specific biases. Per donor, leukapheresis produced somewhere between about 0.85 and 10 billion PBMCs. Overall study outcomes, separate from this receptor: Sampling was limited to blood, and TCR repertoires in tissue likely differ from TCR repertoires in blood. The small number of donors limited the genetic and exposure-history diversity represented. Naive subsets generally had larger estimated clonotype richness than memory subsets did. Pairwise subsampling indicated that sequencing depth was expected to affect the degree of clonotype sharing among donors. Higher generation probabilities were observed for clonotypes shared by all four sorted-subset donors than for non-shared clonotypes. Across a few donors, about 5.2% of naive CD4, roughly 3.5% of naive CD8, roughly 2.3% of memory CD4, and about 0.44% of memory CD8 clonotypes were shared. Even with the large sequencing depth, rarefaction of the sorted-subset datasets indicated that sequencing was incomplete.

Donors were healthy HIV-negative adults with no recently reported acute infections or vaccinations. Every donor was a Caucasian adult living in Nashville, Tennessee, USA. CD4+ T cells were enriched through magnetic negative selection, after which naive cells were positively selected on CD45RA and the remaining negative fraction served as the memory subset. After blood collection by leukapheresis, PBMCs were isolated using Ficoll-Histopaque density gradient centrifugation and then cryopreserved in the vapor phase of liquid nitrogen. Purity and quantity of every magnetically sorted T cell population were checked by analytical flow cytometry. Genomic DNA was isolated from each sorted fraction and quantified by UV absorbance on a Nanodrop 2000c. Concerning this clone itself: Its antigen target is currently unknown. Base qualities are not recorded, but no much larger clone differs from it by a single base.

Using the deep immunoSEQ assay, multiplex PCR amplified TCR CDR3 regions from genomic DNA. Genomic DNA extracted from each cell subset was distributed evenly over all wells of several immunoSEQ 96-well plates, and each plate served as one replicate. For sorted subsets, roughly 0.2 ug genomic DNA, equal to tens of thousands of T cell genomes, was loaded into each replicate PCR. The purified libraries were quantified using a Qubit 3.0 fluorometer, sized with a Bioanalyzer 2100, and then quantified again using the KAPA Library Quantification kit. Every immunoSEQ 96-well plate was sequenced on a separate single-read 150-cycle Illumina NextSeq 550 flow cell. The original pipeline was this. Because only junctional sequences without quality scores were contained in the immunoSEQ output, filtering matching that applied to full-length reads could not be performed. To assign V/J genes and CDR3, sequences were annotated using PyIR, a Python wrapper for IgBLAST v1.9, with IMGT germline references. Reads were filtered out if the reads had weak V/J assignments (E-value above 1e-6), no CDR3, stop codons, out-of-frame junctions, or ambiguous translated residues. V3J clonotypes were defined by identical inferred V gene, J gene, and CDR3 amino acid sequence. To compute the percentage overlap between repertoires, the number of shared unique clonotypes was divided by the size of the smaller repertoire. Three approaches were used to assess repertoire richness: RTK rarefaction, the Chao1 estimator, and Recon v2.1 estimates of unobserved clonotypes. For all TCRbeta clonotypes obtained by the gDNA method from a few donors, generation probabilities were computed with OLGA. TCRdb retrieved this table from immuneACCESS and kept in-frame rearrangements only. Not all clones are present; in checked studies, unresolved V genes account for under half, and no reason is known for the remainder. The DNA was the basis for D and trimming; V, J and clone size are from that table. For this sample there are roughly 2,300,000 clones; 85% to 95% appear just once. Of the sample, approximately 0.41% is held by the ten largest clones.

Inclusive of the bounding cysteine and phenylalanine, the CDR3 is 12 residues long. Only CDR3 DNA is held: 36 bases, read in frame from base 1. V was cut back by 7 bases and J by 5 bases, leaving a gap of 13 bases between them. From a lookup of the germline V gene, CDR1 and CDR2 are SGHRS and YFSETQ. Sequencing was performed on naive CD4+ T cells from PBMCs. The cell subset or site label, read with the paper, signifies: CD45RA+ positively selected. This clonotype originated in a man aged 18 to 29 in good health. Some clones in this sample may be carry-over from other donors' samples. The sequence joins TRBV5-1 to TRBJ2-7; the D gene is possibly TRBD1, with 6 bases matching. CDR3 loop: CASGSQGHEQYF. The DNA sequence is TGCGCCAGCGGTTCACAGGGCCACGAGCAGTACTTC.